This paragraph covers one T cell receptor (beta chain) sequence. Assay: immunoSEQ multiplex PCR; the TCRdb copy retains only in-frame clones and omits some. The table records tens of thousands of clones, around nine tenths of them present only once. The data stem from a study of technical replicates of blood from four donors. Losses at the gene ends were 0 bases for V and 3 bases for J; bases not matched to a gene: 4. This CDR3 region has 14 residues. Germline CDR1 is GTSNPN and CDR2 is SVGIG (reference sequence). This rearrangement joins TRBV30 to TRBJ1-1; the match to TRBD1 covers 7 bases. The material sequenced was PBMCs. The TCR comes from a human donor in good health. Some clones in this sample may be carry-over from other donors' samples. CDR3 nucleotide sequence: TGTGCCTGGAGTGTATGCGGACAGGACACTGAAGCTTTCTTT. Residues: CAWSVCGQDTEAFF.